A single sample is the source of the 27 T cell receptor delta chains below, sequenced in a study of Vδ1+ human thymocytes. RNA was extracted from the cells and then reverse transcribed. Pooled V-gene forward primers with one constant-region reverse primer generated the CDR3 amplicons by multiplex PCR. TCRdb called clones from the multiplex PCR reads again using CATT. This sample carries 70,000 or so delta-chain clones, approximately 34% of them seen once, and the ten largest clones take 0.2% to 0.3%. Findings and limits, study-wide: Highly polyclonal TRG and TRD repertoires with Gaussian CDR3 length distributions appeared in thymus.

Which antigens these TCRs recognize remains unknown. Sample: Vdelta1+ gamma-delta thymocytes from the thymus. Indicated subset: FACS-sorted CD3+ TCRalphabeta- TCRVdelta1+ TCRVdelta2- thymocytes. These receptors came from a boy younger than two who had congenital heart surgery.

The rearrangement links TRDV1 to TRDJ1; TRDD3 matches at 13 bases. This CDR3 spans 20 amino acids. Germline loops: CDR1 TSWWSYY, CDR2 QGS. After removal of 0 bases from V and 5 bases from J, the junction contained 15 bases not matched to a gene. This chain's CDR3 is CALGELNRDGTGGYEDKLIF. The CDR3 DNA is TGTGCTCTTGGGGAACTCAACCGGGATGGTACTGGGGGATACGAAGATAAACTCATCTTT.

This clone was found a few times. The chain carries TRDV1 and TRDJ1; D possibly uses TRDD2 or TRDD3 (5 bases each). Germline values: CDR1 TSWWSYY, CDR2 QGS. This CDR3 region has 22 residues. V was cut by 1 base and J by 3 bases, with 33 bases left in between. The CDR3 is CALGEPPLQLRMGLLGADKLIF. In DNA form, the CDR3 reads TGTGCTCTTGGGGAACCCCCCCTACAACTCAGGATGGGGCTACTAGGGGCCGATAAACTCATCTTT.

This chain uses TRDV1 with TRDJ1, with D possibly being TRDD2 or TRDD3 (5 bases each). This CDR3 contains 20 residues. Trimming removed 1 base from V and 1 base from J, with 25 bases in between. Per germline, CDR1 TSWWSYY and CDR2 QGS. The CDR3 loop is CALGERDRHLLRSCTDKLIF. As DNA, the CDR3 is TGTGCTCTTGGGGAACGGGATCGCCACCTACTGAGGAGTTGCACCGATAAACTCATCTTT.

This clone was seen a few times. The chain joins TRDV1 to TRDJ1; 7 bases fit TRDD3. V gave up 2 bases and J gave up 5 bases; unmatched junction bases: 8. CDR3 length equals 15 residues. The germline V gene has CDR1 TSWWSYY and CDR2 QGS. The CDR3: CALGEWKRLGDKLIF. The CDR3 region has the DNA TGTGCTCTTGGGGAATGGAAACGACTGGGGGATAAACTCATCTTT.

As for this clone: Other DNA variants within this sample encode the same CDR3. V gene TRDV2 combines with J gene TRDJ1, with 11 bases identical to TRDD3. Germline V lookup: CDR1 GEAIGNYY, CDR2 EKD. The V and J ends lost 7 bases and 5 bases, in that order; junction bases with no gene match: 14. The CDR3 loop spans 16 amino acids. CDR3 sequence (DNA): TGTGCCTGGATTTACTGGGGGATAGTGGGGTCTGATAAACTCATCTTT. Amino acids: CAWIYWGIVGSDKLIF.

The sample holds many counts of this clone. V and J are TRDV2 and TRDJ1; D may match TRDD1 or TRDD3 (5 bases each). Germline lookup yields CDR1 GEAIGNYY and CDR2 EKD. V lost 7 bases to trimming and J lost 0 bases, with 23 bases between them. The CDR3 totals 17 residues. The DNA for the CDR3 is TGTGCCTGGGATCAGGATAGTACTGAAACCGACACCGATAAACTCATCTTT. Residues: CAWDQDSTETDTDKLIF.

The chain recombines TRDV1 with TRDJ1; 9 nucleotides line up with TRDD2. Germline loops: CDR1 TSWWSYY, CDR2 QGS. CDR3 length: 21 residues. The ends lost 0 bases at V and 3 bases at J; junction bases unmatched: 20. The CDR3 nucleotides read TGTGCTCTTGGGGAACTTCCTTCCTACTTTCTGAGGGGGGCCCCAGCCGATAAACTCATCTTT. It is translated as CALGELPSYFLRGAPADKLIF.

This clone was recorded a few times. The sample contains more than one DNA sequence encoding this CDR3. The J gene is TRDJ1, the V gene TRDV1, with D perhaps assigned TRDD2 or TRDD3 (5 bases each). The germline V and J ends were trimmed by 5 bases and 6 bases, with 31 bases remaining between them. From germline, CDR1 is TSWWSYY and CDR2 QGS. The CDR3 loop spans 19 amino acids. The CDR3 DNA follows: TGTGCTCTTGGGTCCTCAAAGCCCCTACCTAGGATAGGGTTCAATAAACTCATCTTT. Protein product: CALGSSKPLPRIGFNKLIF.

The chain joins TRDV1 to TRDJ1; D is perhaps TRDD3 (6 bases). The germline CDR1 and CDR2 sequences are TSWWSYY and QGS. The length of the CDR3 is 22 residues. Trimming cost V 2 bases and J 1 base, with 32 bases left between them. The chain's CDR3 is CALGEDMVPGMVHGCSTDKLIF. For the CDR3, the DNA is TGTGCTCTTGGGGAAGATATGGTCCCGGGGATGGTGCACGGTTGTAGCACCGATAAACTCATCTTT.

This clone occurred a few times. The chain couples TRDV1 to TRDJ1, with 9 bases fitting TRDD3. Germline loops: CDR1 TSWWSYY, CDR2 QGS. This CDR3 is built from 18 residues. Losses at the gene ends were 4 bases for V and 8 bases for J; bases not matched to a gene: 20. This CDR3 reads CALGARGLPAGGSPKLIF. The CDR3 region has the DNA TGTGCTCTTGGGGCGAGGGGGCTTCCCGCTGGGGGATCGCCCAAACTCATCTTT.

This clone has more than one count but fewer than ten. The rearrangement links TRDV1 to TRDJ1; D is unclear. Germline CDR1 TSWWSYY, CDR2 QGS. This CDR3 contains 16 residues. V was cut by 2 bases and J by 0 bases, with 13 bases left in between. The CDR3 sequence is CALGEEREGYTDKLIF. Written as DNA, the CDR3 is TGTGCTCTTGGGGAAGAACGGGAAGGGTACACCGATAAACTCATCTTT.

This clone was counted between two and nine times. The chain links TRDV1 to TRDJ1; TRDD3 might be the D (6 bases). CDR3 size: 20 residues. Germline lookup yields CDR1 TSWWSYY and CDR2 QGS. V lost 0 bases and J lost 0, with 23 bases in between. The CDR3 here is CALGELSFVIGGLYTDKLIF. The CDR3 nucleotides read TGTGCTCTTGGGGAACTTTCCTTCGTGATTGGGGGCCTGTACACCGATAAACTCATCTTT.

This clone was seen only once. The V gene is TRDV1, the J gene TRDJ1, with D maybe TRDD1 (6 bases). CDR1 and CDR2 from the germline V gene are TSWWSYY and QGS. V lost 2 bases and J lost 0, with 19 bases in between. This CDR3 is 18 amino acids long. Here the CDR3 DNA reads TGTGCTCTTGGGGAAGAAATATTCCAGGATTGGTACACCGATAAACTCATCTTT. It translates to CALGEEIFQDWYTDKLIF.

The chain recombines TRDV1 with TRDJ1, with a weak D call TRDD3 (6 bases). The V gene lost 5 bases and the J gene lost 6 bases, with 31 bases spanning the gap. The length of the CDR3 is 19 residues. Per germline, CDR1 TSWWSYY and CDR2 QGS. The CDR3 nucleotides read TGTGCTCTTGGGAAAGTAAAAACCGAGTACTGGGTGGGCATTAATAAACTCATCTTT. This sequence encodes CALGKVKTEYWVGINKLIF.

This clone has more than one count but fewer than ten. The rearrangement uses TRDV1 and TRDJ1, with a possible D match to TRDD3 (7 bases). The CDR3 has 20 amino acids. The V gene's germline CDR1 is TSWWSYY and CDR2 QGS. Trimming removed 2 bases from V and 0 bases from J, with 25 bases in between. DNA of the CDR3: TGTGCTCTTGGGGAATCGCTTCCTTCCCTTGGGGGACCGTACACCGATAAACTCATCTTT. Protein: CALGESLPSLGGPYTDKLIF.

This rearrangement joins TRDV1 to TRDJ1, with TRDD3 matching over 8 bases. Germline CDR1 is TSWWSYY and CDR2 is QGS. Losses at the gene ends were 1 base for V and 0 bases for J; bases not matched to a gene: 28. This CDR3 has 24 residues. The CDR3 region has the DNA TGTGCTCTTGGGGAACCAGATTCGTTCCTCCACCGAGTCACTGGGGGTCCTGACACCGATAAACTCATCTTT. It translates to CALGEPDSFLHRVTGGPDTDKLIF.

The rearrangement uses TRDV1 and TRDJ1; D gene unclear. V lost 1 base and J 0 bases, leaving 18 bases between the germline ends. Germline assignment: CDR1 TSWWSYY and CDR2 QGS. CDR3 size: 18 residues. Here the CDR3 reads CALGERVVLPSYTDKLIF. CDR3 bases: TGTGCTCTTGGGGAACGAGTAGTTCTACCTAGTTACACCGATAAACTCATCTTT.

The chain couples TRDV1 to TRDJ1; D tentatively fits TRDD2 or TRDD3 (9 bases each). Per the germline V gene, CDR1 is TSWWSYY and CDR2 is QGS. CDR3 length equals 22 residues. V was pared by 0 bases and J by 0 bases, with 29 bases between. CDR3 coding DNA: TGTGCTCTTGGGGAACTGTCGCCTTCCTACACTGGGGGAGGGTACAACACCGATAAACTCATCTTT. Protein product: CALGELSPSYTGGGYNTDKLIF.

The chain couples TRDV1 to TRDJ1; 8 bases align to TRDD3. Germline V lookup: CDR1 TSWWSYY, CDR2 QGS. The CDR3 covers 19 residues. The trim removed 4 bases at V and 1 base at J, leaving 17 bases unmatched. The CDR3 DNA reads as TGTGCTCTTGGGGGCTTACTACGGGAGGACTGGGGGTTCACCGATAAACTCATCTTT. This gives the protein CALGGLLREDWGFTDKLIF.

The V call is TRDV1, the J call TRDJ1; 9 bases match TRDD3. The germline CDR1 and CDR2 sequences are TSWWSYY and QGS. Trimming took 0 bases from V and 2 from J; bases not matched to a gene: 16. The CDR3 has 20 amino acids. CDR3 nucleotide sequence: TGTGCTCTTGGGGAACTAGGGCGTCCCTTCGGTACTGGGGGAACCGATAAACTCATCTTT. Translating gives CALGELGRPFGTGGTDKLIF.

Comment on this clone: Other DNA sequences of this sample code for an identical CDR3. The rearrangement uses TRDV1 and TRDJ1; tentative D call: TRDD2 (6 bases). The CDR3 totals 21 residues. The V end lost 0 bases, the J end lost 1 base, and 27 bases lay between the germline ends. CDR1 TSWWSYY and CDR2 QGS come from the germline V gene. As DNA, the CDR3 is TGTGCTCTTGGGGAACTCGAGGGCCCGATCTATCCTACAACGTTCACCGATAAACTCATCTTT. Its translation: CALGELEGPIYPTTFTDKLIF.

The table lists this clone with a few counts. The rearrangement uses TRDV2 and TRDJ1, with D perhaps TRDD2 (6 bases). From germline, CDR1 is GEAIGNYY and CDR2 EKD. This CDR3 is 18 amino acids long. Trimming removed 3 bases at V and 0 bases at J, with 22 bases between. This CDR3 reads CACDDPFPEQRYTDKLIF. CDR3 coding DNA: TGTGCCTGTGACGATCCCTTCCCCGAACAAAGGTACACCGATAAACTCATCTTT.

This clone was seen a few times. Additional DNA sequences in this sample encode the identical CDR3. The rearrangement joins TRDV1 to TRDJ1; 11 bases agree with TRDD3. Germline V CDR1 and CDR2: TSWWSYY, QGS. V lost 4 bases, J lost 0 bases, and 13 bases stayed unmatched. This CDR3 has 19 amino acids. The CDR3 here is CALGAVFWGIPSYTDKLIF. CDR3 DNA: TGTGCTCTTGGGGCCGTATTCTGGGGGATACCCTCGTACACCGATAAACTCATCTTT.

The V gene is TRDV1, the J gene TRDJ1, with 13 nucleotides matching TRDD3. The J segment lost 0 bases and the V segment lost 1 base, leaving 29 bases of the junction unmatched. CDR1 is TSWWSYY, CDR2 QGS, per germline. This CDR3 has 26 residues. The CDR3 nucleotides read TGTGCTCTTGGGGAACCAGCAGAGGCCTTCCTACGCCCCACTGGGGGATACGCGTTCCACACCGATAAACTCATCTTT. The encoded protein is CALGEPAEAFLRPTGGYAFHTDKLIF.

Concerning this clone itself: Other DNA sequences in the same sample also yield this CDR3. V and J are TRDV1 and TRDJ1; D possibly corresponds to TRDD3 (5 bases). This CDR3 has 13 amino acids. Looked up from germline, CDR1 is TSWWSYY and CDR2 is QGS. Trimming took 1 base from V and 2 from J, leaving 5 bases between them. CDR3 sequence (DNA): TGTGCTCTTGGGGAACGGGGAACCGATAAACTCATCTTT. This gives the protein CALGERGTDKLIF.

This clone was observed a few times. The V gene is TRDV1, the J gene TRDJ1, with 13 positions matching TRDD3. With V trimmed by 2 bases and J by 2 bases, 20 bases remained unmatched. Germline assignment: CDR1 TSWWSYY and CDR2 QGS. This CDR3 has 22 amino acids. The CDR3 nucleotides are TGTGCTCTTGGGGAAGAAGGCGTTTTAACCGTACTGGGGGATACGGGGACCGATAAACTCATCTTT. The encoded protein is CALGEEGVLTVLGDTGTDKLIF.

This clone was counted only a few times. The genes are TRDV1 and TRDJ1; TRDD3 matches 11 bases. This CDR3 has 23 residues. J was trimmed by 1 base and V by 5 bases; bases with no gene match: 27. The germline V gene has CDR1 TSWWSYY and CDR2 QGS. CDR3 bases: TGTGCTCTTGGGAGCCTTCCTACGGCGACCTTGTACTGGGGGATAGAAAGCACCGATAAACTCATCTTT. This encodes CALGSLPTATLYWGIESTDKLIF.